Listed here are 19 T cell receptor beta chains from one sample, sequenced in a study of T cell responses to AZD1222 COVID-19 vaccine. Profiled with immunoSEQ multiplex PCR; TCRdb holds only in-frame clones, not every one. The data contain 120,000 or so clones, 90% to 95% of them singletons. The source material was peripheral blood, sampled on day 0 of AZD1222 vaccination. The source of these receptors is an adult in good health.

The V gene is TRBV2, the J gene TRBJ2-7; a possible D gene is TRBD2 (6 bases). V was pared by 8 bases and J by 3 bases, with 17 bases between. Germline CDR1 and CDR2: SNHLY and FYNNEI. The CDR3 is made up of 14 amino acids. The DNA of the CDR3 is TGTGCCAGCGCCCGGGACGGGACTGTCTACGAGCAGTACTTC. Translated: CASARDGTVYEQYF.

The V call is TRBV4-1, the J call TRBJ1-1; possibly TRBD1 for D (5 bases). The CDR3 has 15 residues. Germline CDR1 reads MGHRA; CDR2 reads YSYEKL. V shed 3 bases and J shed 6 bases, with 17 bases lying between them. The CDR3 nucleotides read TGCGCCAGCAGCCACAGGGAGGGCGGAGGGGCTGAAGCTTTCTTT. Translating it yields CASSHREGGGAEAFF.

The chain carries TRBV2 and TRBJ1-1; 7 bases match TRBD1. This CDR3 has 14 residues. V lost 7 bases, J lost 2 bases, and 7 bases stayed unmatched. Germline V gene sequence: CDR1 SNHLY, CDR2 FYNNEI. The CDR3 spells CASNPQGPNTEAFF. In DNA form, the CDR3 reads TGTGCCAGCAATCCACAGGGGCCCAACACTGAAGCTTTCTTT.

V is TRBV6-1 and J is TRBJ2-6; TRBD2 matches 8 bases. The CDR3 runs to 17 residues. Germline CDR1 and CDR2: MNHNS and SASEGT. J lost 0 bases, V lost 3 bases, and 4 bases had no gene match. The CDR3 region is CASSEGGLGSGANVLTF. In DNA, the CDR3 is TGTGCCAGCAGTGAGGGGGGACTAGGCTCTGGGGCCAACGTCCTGACTTTC.

CDR3 protein: CASSLQLNTEAFF. The CDR3 bases are TGTGCCAGCAGCCTTCAGTTGAACACTGAAGCTTTCTTT. The rearrangement links TRBV14 to TRBJ1-1; D is unclear. Germline lookup yields CDR1 SGHDN and CDR2 FVKESK. Trimming pared 4 bases from V and 0 bases from J, leaving 6 bases between. The CDR3 runs to 13 residues.

This clone was counted between two and nine times. The V gene is TRBV6-6, the J gene TRBJ2-1, with 16 bases lining up with TRBD2. Germline CDR1 reads MNHNY; CDR2 reads SVGAGI (reference sequence). With V trimmed by 5 bases and J by 1 base, 11 bases remained unmatched. The CDR3 is made up of 20 amino acids. CDR3 in amino acids: CASSRRSGTSGRASYNEQFF. The CDR3 DNA is TGTGCCAGCAGTCGACGATCCGGGACTAGCGGGAGGGCGTCCTACAATGAGCAGTTCTTC.

This clone appeared once. The chain couples TRBV4-3 to TRBJ1-2; 9 positions match TRBD1. This CDR3 has 15 residues. CDR1 and CDR2 (germline): LGHNA, YSLEER. V dropped 4 bases and J dropped 4; count of bases not matched to a gene: 7. This chain's CDR3 is CASSPGQGYAYGYTF. DNA of the CDR3: TGCGCCAGCAGCCCGGGACAGGGATACGCCTATGGCTACACCTTC.

V usage is TRBV27 and J usage is TRBJ1-5, with a weak D call TRBD1 (5 bases). CDR3 length: 15 amino acids. Germline loops: CDR1 MNHEY, CDR2 SMNVEV (reference sequence). Trimming shortened V by 4 bases and J by 1 base, and 11 bases separated the two germline ends. CDR3 DNA: TGTGCCAGCAGTTCCCGGGGGGTCAGCAATCAGCCCCAGCATTTT. It codes for CASSSRGVSNQPQHF.

This chain uses TRBV9 with TRBJ2-1; D not certain. The germline gives CDR1 SGDLS, CDR2 YYNGEE. The V end was cut by 0 bases, the J end by 8 bases, with 9 bases between. CDR3 length: 13 amino acids. The CDR3 spells CASSVGLVHEQFF. In DNA, the CDR3 is TGTGCCAGCAGCGTAGGGTTGGTCCATGAGCAGTTCTTC.

This chain links TRBV11-2 with TRBJ2-7; 8 bases line up with TRBD2. This CDR3 spans 14 amino acids. CDR1 is SGHAT, CDR2 FQNNGV, per germline. Trimming removed 6 bases from V and 6 bases from J; junction bases left unmatched: 10. The CDR3 reads CASRLIDGRGEQYF. The CDR3 nucleotides read TGTGCCAGCAGATTAATAGACGGGAGGGGCGAGCAGTACTTC.

This rearrangement joins TRBV7-3 to TRBJ2-7; the D is unclear. Germline V CDR1 and CDR2: SGHTA, FQGTGA. V was trimmed by 2 bases and J by 4 bases, leaving 15 bases between them. This CDR3 is built from 15 residues. The CDR3 sequence: CASSLYAGPSYEQYF. The CDR3 DNA is TGTGCCAGCAGCTTATACGCTGGGCCTTCATACGAGCAGTACTTC.

V is TRBV3-1 (or the pseudogene TRBV3-2) and J is TRBJ2-1; D is undetermined. CDR1 and CDR2 from the germline V gene are LGHDT and YNNKEL (reference sequence). There are 15 residues in the CDR3. Trimming stripped 4 bases from V and 1 base from J, with 11 bases between. The CDR3 here is CASSPRVGSYNEQFF. The CDR3 coding sequence is TGTGCCAGCAGCCCCCGCGTAGGTTCCTACAATGAGCAGTTCTTC.

The V and J genes are TRBV2 and TRBJ2-7, with 10 bases matching TRBD2. V was clipped by 6 bases and J by 2 bases; unmatched bases: 7. Germline-derived CDR1 and CDR2 are SNHLY and FYNNEI. The CDR3 has 15 amino acids. The CDR3 DNA follows: TGTGCCAGCAGAACCGCTAGCGGGAGACCCTACGAGCAGTACTTC. This codes for CASRTASGRPYEQYF. Using reference TRBV2 and TRBJ2-7 for the parts outside the CDR3, the full variable domain is EPEVTQTPSHQVTQMGQEVILRCVPISNHLYFYWYRQILGQKVEFLVSFYNNEISEKSEIFDDQFSVERPDGSNFTLKIRSTKLEDSAMYFCASRTASGRPYEQYFGPGTRLTVT.

The chain recombines TRBV6-5 with TRBJ2-7; no reliable D call. V lost 6 bases and J 5 bases, leaving 17 bases between the germline ends. Germline CDR1 MNHEY, CDR2 SVGAGI. This CDR3 is 14 amino acids long. CDR3 residues: CASRIRALSDEQYF. The DNA for the CDR3 is TGTGCCAGCAGAATCAGAGCCCTTTCCGACGAGCAGTACTTC.

On this clone: Other nucleotide sequences from this sample produce the same CDR3. The J gene is TRBJ1-4, the V gene TRBV14; D unclear. Germline V lookup: CDR1 SGHDN, CDR2 FVKESK. V lost 1 base and J 8 bases, leaving 8 bases between the germline ends. The CDR3 is 13 amino acids. This chain's CDR3 is CASSQGPGEKLFF. The CDR3, as DNA: TGTGCCAGCAGCCAAGGGCCCGGCGAAAAACTGTTTTTT.

The V call is TRBV27, the J call TRBJ2-7; D might be TRBD1 (5 bases). Trimming pared 5 bases from V and 0 bases from J, leaving 14 bases between. CDR1 is MNHEY, CDR2 SMNVEV, per germline (reference sequence). The CDR3 is 15 residues long. CDR3 sequence reads: CASSKTGSISYEQYF. CDR3 DNA: TGTGCCAGCAGTAAAACAGGATCAATCTCCTACGAGCAGTACTTC.

This rearrangement joins TRBV30 to TRBJ1-4; D may be TRBD1 (5 bases). V shed 0 bases and J shed 3 bases, with 11 bases lying between them. CDR1 is GTSNPN, CDR2 SVGIG, per germline (reference sequence). The CDR3 contains 15 residues. The CDR3 region has the DNA TGTGCCTGGAGTGTTCGGACATACTCTAATGAAAAACTGTTTTTT. This translates into CAWSVRTYSNEKLFF.

The chain carries TRBV5-4 and TRBJ2-5, with 12 bases matching TRBD2. V lost 4 bases, J lost 2 bases, and 6 bases stayed unmatched. This CDR3 has 16 amino acids. Germline V gene sequence: CDR1 SGHNT, CDR2 YYREEE (reference sequence). The CDR3 bases are TGTGCCAGCAGCCCTGGACTAGCGGGGATACAAGAGACCCAGTACTTC. It specifies CASSPGLAGIQETQYF.

The chain combines TRBV25-1 with TRBJ1-3; D not resolved. Deletions cut 10 bases from V and 4 bases from J, with 14 bases between. This CDR3 is built from 13 residues. Germline values: CDR1 MGHDK, CDR2 SYGVNS. CDR3 residues: CATTSWRGNTIYF. The CDR3 DNA sequence: TGTGCCACCACATCGTGGCGGGGAAACACCATATATTTT.